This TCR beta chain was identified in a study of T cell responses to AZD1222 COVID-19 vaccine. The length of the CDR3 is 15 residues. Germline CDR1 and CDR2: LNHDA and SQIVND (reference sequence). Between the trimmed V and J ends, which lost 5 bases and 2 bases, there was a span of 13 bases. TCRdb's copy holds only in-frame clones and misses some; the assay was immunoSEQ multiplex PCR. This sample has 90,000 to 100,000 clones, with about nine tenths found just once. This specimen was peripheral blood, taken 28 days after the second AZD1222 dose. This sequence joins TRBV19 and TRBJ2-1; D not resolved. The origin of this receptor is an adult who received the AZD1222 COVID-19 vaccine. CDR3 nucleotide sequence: TGTGCCAGTAGTCCAATAACAAGCGCCTACAATGAGCAGTTCTTC. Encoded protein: CASSPITSAYNEQFF.